This T cell receptor (beta chain) was recorded in a study of blood T cell repertoires in COVID-19. Study at large: Samples of COVID-19 (acute and convalescent) were obtained from the United States, Italy and Spain. From T cells, B-cell-depleted T cells, or PBMCs came the material, which was cDNA or gDNA.

With 7 bases clipped from V and 4 bases from J, the junction kept 10 bases outside the gene matches. Per the germline V gene, CDR1 is SGHRS and CDR2 is YFSETQ. The CDR3 runs to 14 residues. The authors' processing: From reference gene primer amplification, estimates of nucleated cell counts were derived. The data were produced by immunoSEQ multiplex PCR, yet TCRdb's version contains in-frame clones alone and is incomplete. The D gene and trimming were derived from the DNA, and the V and J assignments and clone size from that table. Of around 250,000 clones in the sample, about four fifths are singletons; the top ten hold 1.5%.

Sequencing was done on a sample of peripheral blood. This TCR was recovered from a woman between 35 and 50 years old who had recovered from COVID-19. This chain uses TRBV5-1 with TRBJ2-5; 7 nucleotides agree with TRBD1. The CDR3 reads CASAPGQPRETQYF. The DNA for the CDR3 is TGCGCCAGCGCACCGGGACAGCCGAGAGAGACCCAGTACTTC.